A selection of T cell receptor beta chains follows, all from one sample in a study of Ad26.COV2.S vaccination and SARS-CoV-2 variants. Clones were read by immunoSEQ multiplex PCR, and TCRdb kept only the in-frame ones, dropping some. The profile covers some 460,000 clones, with nearly 90% appearing a single time and around 1.8% taken by the ten largest. Sample: peripheral blood, taken in a trial of Ad26.COV2.S vaccine versus placebo. Every receptor here comes from a person between 18 and 65 years old who received the Ad26.COV2.S COVID-19 vaccine or a placebo. Both conserved end residues are part of each CDR3. D genes are given only for firm matches. Expanded clones are given a class, and other clones once, few, many or no size at all.

d_gene: TRBD1
v_gene: TRBV7-6
j_gene: TRBJ2-6
abundance: .
CDR3nt: TGTGCCAGCAGCTTGGACAGGGTCTCGGGGGCCAACGTCCTGACTTTC
CDR3aa: CASSLDRVSGANVLTF

d_gene: TRBD1
v_gene: TRBV19
j_gene: TRBJ1-4
abundance: .
CDR3nt: TGTGCCAGTAGTCGAGGGCCGGGACAGCCTAATGAAAAACTGTTTTTT
CDR3aa: CASSRGPGQPNEKLFF

d_gene: .
v_gene: TRBV6-2/TRBV6-3
j_gene: TRBJ1-4
abundance: .
CDR3nt: TGTGCCAGCAGTTACATCGCGGACAGAGCAACTAATGAAAAACTGTTTTTT
CDR3aa: CASSYIADRATNEKLFF

d_gene: .
v_gene: TRBV7-9
j_gene: TRBJ2-1
abundance: .
CDR3nt: TGTGCCAGCAGTTCCGCGGAGTCGGGTGAGCAGTTCTTC
CDR3aa: CASSSAESGEQFF

d_gene: .
v_gene: TRBV15
j_gene: TRBJ2-3
abundance: .
CDR3nt: TGTGCCACCAGCAGAAAGGGAGGCACAGATACGCAGTATTTT
CDR3aa: CATSRKGGTDTQYF

d_gene: .
v_gene: TRBV6-6
j_gene: TRBJ1-6
abundance: .
CDR3nt: TGTGCCAGCAGTTACTCCTTAGATTCACCCCTCCACTTT
CDR3aa: CASSYSLDSPLHF

d_gene: TRBD2
v_gene: TRBV10-3
j_gene: TRBJ2-5
abundance: .
CDR3nt: TGTGCCATCAGTGAAGGCGGGAGTGCGGTGGGAGAGACCCAGTACTTC
CDR3aa: CAISEGGSAVGETQYF

d_gene: TRBD1
v_gene: TRBV5-5
j_gene: TRBJ1-1
abundance: .
CDR3nt: TGTGCCAGCAGCTTGTTTTCAGGGGGGAACACTGAAGCTTTCTTT
CDR3aa: CASSLFSGGNTEAFF

d_gene: TRBD1
v_gene: TRBV5-1
j_gene: TRBJ2-3
abundance: .
CDR3nt: TGCGCCAGCAGCTTGGTGGGGTCGGGACAGAAAAACACAGATACGCAGTATTTT
CDR3aa: CASSLVGSGQKNTDTQYF

d_gene: TRBD1
v_gene: TRBV4-1
j_gene: TRBJ2-2
abundance: once
CDR3nt: TGCGCCAGCAGCCAATCCGCCGGGACAGGGGGCACCGGGGAGCTGTTTTTT
CDR3aa: CASSQSAGTGGTGELFF

d_gene: .
v_gene: TRBV29-1
j_gene: TRBJ2-5
abundance: .
CDR3nt: TGCAGCGCCTTCCTCGGAGGGCGTAAGACCCAGTACTTC
CDR3aa: CSAFLGGRKTQYF

d_gene: TRBD2
v_gene: TRBV10-2
j_gene: TRBJ2-7
abundance: .
CDR3nt: TGCGCCAGCAGTGCGTCGACTAGCGGACACTACGAGCAGTACTTC
CDR3aa: CASSASTSGHYEQYF

d_gene: .
v_gene: TRBV11-3
j_gene: TRBJ2-3
abundance: once
CDR3nt: TGTGCCAGCGGCGGGGCGGGTACAGATACGCAGTATTTT
CDR3aa: CASGGAGTDTQYF

d_gene: TRBD2
v_gene: TRBV9
j_gene: TRBJ2-2
abundance: .
CDR3nt: TGTGCCAGCAGCGGACTAGCGGGAGGGTCCGGGGAGCTGTTTTTT
CDR3aa: CASSGLAGGSGELFF

d_gene: TRBD1
v_gene: TRBV6-5
j_gene: TRBJ1-6
abundance: .
CDR3nt: TGTGCCAGCAGAGAGGGACAGGGGAATTCACCCCTCCACTTT
CDR3aa: CASREGQGNSPLHF

d_gene: .
v_gene: TRBV18
j_gene: TRBJ1-2
abundance: .
CDR3nt: TGTGCCAGCTTCACCCCCAGGGGACGAGGCTACACCTTC
CDR3aa: CASFTPRGRGYTF

d_gene: .
v_gene: TRBV6-5
j_gene: TRBJ2-5
abundance: .
CDR3nt: TGTGCCAGCAGTCCTTCCGCGGGTTTCCAAGAGACCCAGTACTTC
CDR3aa: CASSPSAGFQETQYF

d_gene: .
v_gene: TRBV30
j_gene: TRBJ1-1
abundance: .
CDR3nt: TGTGCCTGGAAAGGCCGTCAGGGGATGAACACTGAAGCTTTCTTT
CDR3aa: CAWKGRQGMNTEAFF

d_gene: TRBD1
v_gene: TRBV7-6
j_gene: TRBJ2-7
abundance: .
CDR3nt: TGTGCCAGCAGCTTACTGACCGGGACAGGGGTCTACGAGCAGTACTTC
CDR3aa: CASSLLTGTGVYEQYF

d_gene: TRBD1
v_gene: TRBV4-2
j_gene: TRBJ1-4
abundance: .
CDR3nt: TGTGCCAGCAGCTTTTTATCAGGGGGCCCTAATGAAAAACTGTTTTTT
CDR3aa: CASSFLSGGPNEKLFF

d_gene: .
v_gene: TRBV6-2/TRBV6-3
j_gene: TRBJ2-1
abundance: once
CDR3nt: TGTGCCAGCAGTTATTCCGGGACACGGGGTGAAGTCTTC
CDR3aa: CASSYSGTRGEVF

d_gene: TRBD1
v_gene: TRBV15
j_gene: TRBJ2-4
abundance: .
CDR3nt: TGTGCCACCAGCAGGAAAACAGGGGTAGAGAAAAACATTCAGTACTTC
CDR3aa: CATSRKTGVEKNIQYF

d_gene: .
v_gene: TRBV11-2
j_gene: TRBJ1-2
abundance: .
CDR3nt: TGTGCCAGCAGAGCTAACTATGGCTACACCTTC
CDR3aa: CASRANYGYTF

d_gene: TRBD2
v_gene: TRBV24-1
j_gene: TRBJ2-6
abundance: .
CDR3nt: TGTGCCACCAGTCCCGGGACTACTGGGGCCAACGTCCTGACTTTC
CDR3aa: CATSPGTTGANVLTF

d_gene: .
v_gene: TRBV7-9
j_gene: TRBJ2-5
abundance: .
CDR3nt: TGTGCCAGCGGCACCCCGGTGGCGAGGGAGACCCAGTACTTC
CDR3aa: CASGTPVARETQYF

d_gene: TRBD2
v_gene: TRBV6-5
j_gene: TRBJ2-1
abundance: few
CDR3nt: TGTGCCAGCAGTTACCGCGGGAGCTCCTACAATGAGCAGTTCTTC
CDR3aa: CASSYRGSSYNEQFF

d_gene: .
v_gene: TRBV4-1
j_gene: TRBJ2-1
abundance: .
CDR3nt: TGCGCCAGCAGCCAAGATTCGGGATTTGAGCAGTTCTTC
CDR3aa: CASSQDSGFEQFF

d_gene: .
v_gene: TRBV7-2
j_gene: TRBJ1-6
abundance: .
CDR3nt: TGTGCCATTAAGGGGGGGTCCTATAATTCACCCCTCCACTTT
CDR3aa: CAIKGGSYNSPLHF

d_gene: TRBD1
v_gene: TRBV2
j_gene: TRBJ1-1
abundance: few
CDR3nt: TGTGCCAGCAGATACAGGGGAGGGACTGAAGCTTTCTTT
CDR3aa: CASRYRGGTEAFF

d_gene: TRBD1
v_gene: TRBV6-4
j_gene: TRBJ2-3
abundance: .
CDR3nt: TGTGCCAGCAGTTTCCGGACAGGGGTTGGAGATACGCAGTATTTT
CDR3aa: CASSFRTGVGDTQYF

d_gene: .
v_gene: TRBV27
j_gene: TRBJ2-5
abundance: few
CDR3nt: TGTGCCAGCAGTTTATTGTTTGGTGGGACCCAGTACTTC
CDR3aa: CASSLLFGGTQYF

d_gene: .
v_gene: TRBV27
j_gene: TRBJ2-7
abundance: .
CDR3nt: TGTGCCAGCTGGGGAGGGGACACATCCTACGAGCAGTACTTC
CDR3aa: CASWGGDTSYEQYF

d_gene: TRBD1
v_gene: TRBV4-2
j_gene: TRBJ1-2
abundance: few
CDR3nt: TGTGCCAGCAGCCAAGAGGACAGGGGAAATTATGGCTACACCTTC
CDR3aa: CASSQEDRGNYGYTF

d_gene: TRBD1
v_gene: TRBV6-1
j_gene: TRBJ1-6
abundance: .
CDR3nt: TGTGCCAGCAGTGCCGCCGGGACAGGTTATAATTCACCCCTCCACTTT
CDR3aa: CASSAAGTGYNSPLHF

d_gene: .
v_gene: TRBV19
j_gene: TRBJ2-3
abundance: .
CDR3nt: TGTGCCTCCCCGGAGGGCCCGACAGATACGCAGTATTTT
CDR3aa: CASPEGPTDTQYF

d_gene: .
v_gene: TRBV3-1/TRBV3-2
j_gene: TRBJ2-3
abundance: .
CDR3nt: TGTGCCAGCAGCCAAGATACCGCTAGCGCGAGCACAGATACGCAGTATTTT
CDR3aa: CASSQDTASASTDTQYF

d_gene: .
v_gene: TRBV6-6
j_gene: TRBJ1-1
abundance: .
CDR3nt: TGTGCCAGCAGTTACAGGGAGGCGAATGAAGCTTTCTTT
CDR3aa: CASSYREANEAFF

d_gene: .
v_gene: TRBV28
j_gene: TRBJ1-1
abundance: .
CDR3nt: TGTGCCAGCAGTTTATTTCCCCGCACTGAAGCTTTCTTT
CDR3aa: CASSLFPRTEAFF

d_gene: .
v_gene: TRBV5-4
j_gene: TRBJ2-5
abundance: .
CDR3nt: TGTGCCAGCAGCTTTCAGGGCCTCGGGACCCAGTACTTC
CDR3aa: CASSFQGLGTQYF

d_gene: TRBD2
v_gene: TRBV7-3
j_gene: TRBJ2-3
abundance: .
CDR3nt: TGTGCCAGCAGCCAAGGGACTAGCGGGAGCCCTAGCACAGATACGCAGTATTTT
CDR3aa: CASSQGTSGSPSTDTQYF

d_gene: .
v_gene: TRBV30
j_gene: TRBJ2-3
abundance: .
CDR3nt: TGTGCCTGGAGTATTGGGGGGGGGCAATTTGGCACAGATACGCAGTATTTT
CDR3aa: CAWSIGGGQFGTDTQYF

d_gene: TRBD1
v_gene: TRBV27
j_gene: TRBJ1-5
abundance: .
CDR3nt: TGTGCCAGCAGTTCGGACAGGGGGCTATCTCAGCCCCAGCATTTT
CDR3aa: CASSSDRGLSQPQHF